Listed below are T cell receptor beta chains from one sample, sequenced in a study of shared clonotypes between healthy human individuals. Method: immunoSEQ multiplex PCR; TCRdb's copy keeps in-frame clones and lacks some. The sample shows a few million clones, 90% to 95% of them seen only once. The source material was naive CD4+ T cells from PBMCs. These receptors originate from a man in his late teens or twenties in good health. Some clones in this sample may be carry-over from other donors' samples. Each CDR3 is given with its conserved first and last residue. A D gene is named only where the DNA matches it firmly.

V gene	D gene	J gene	CDR3 DNA	CDR3 protein
TRBV10-1	TRBD2	TRBJ2-2	TGCGCCAGCAGTGACCTAGCGGCCGGGGAGCTGTTTTTT	CASSDLAAGELFF
TRBV9	-	TRBJ2-7	TGTGCCAGCAGCGTAGGCCCCCAAAGCGAGGCCTACGAGCAGTACTTC	CASSVGPQSEAYEQYF
TRBV7-3	TRBD2	TRBJ2-3	TGTGCCAGCAGCTTAGTAGCGGGGGGCACAGATACGCAGTATTTT	CASSLVAGGTDTQYF
TRBV2	TRBD2	TRBJ2-5	TGTGCCAGCATACGAAATGTGGCTAGCGGGTCAGGGAAAGAGACCCAGTACTTC	CASIRNVASGSGKETQYF
TRBV21-1	-	TRBJ2-5	TGTGCCAGCAGCAAAAGACTAGCGGGAGGACAACAAGAGACCCAGTACTTC	CASSKRLAGGQQETQYF
TRBV30	-	TRBJ2-4	TGTGCCTGGAGTGTATTCTCTGAGTGGGGAATGGCCAGGACCAGAGCCAAAAACATTCAGTACTTC	CAWSVFSEWGMARTRAKNIQYF
TRBV19	-	TRBJ1-2	TGTGCCAGTAGTAGGACTCCCCCCGCGGTCTATGGCTACACCTTC	CASSRTPPAVYGYTF
TRBV11-2	TRBD2	TRBJ2-7	TGTGCCAGCAGCGTGGAGGCGGGGGGCTACGAGCAGTACTTC	CASSVEAGGYEQYF
TRBV28	-	TRBJ2-5	TGTGCCAGCAGTTTATTACACAGGGAGGCCCAGTACTTC	CASSLLHREAQYF
TRBV7-9	TRBD1	TRBJ2-1	TGTGCCAGCCCTCAGGGGGTGGGACAGGGGTACAATGAGCAGTTCTTC	CASPQGVGQGYNEQFF
TRBV2	-	TRBJ1-2	TGTGCCAGCAGTGAAGAAGCGGGCCGAAGTCCCTATGGCTACACCTTC	CASSEEAGRSPYGYTF
TRBV9	-	TRBJ2-1	TGTGCCAGCAGCGTGGCCGCCTCCTACAATGAGCAGTTCTTC	CASSVAASYNEQFF
TRBV4-2	-	TRBJ2-2	TGTGCCAGCAGCCTTCAGTGGGCGGGACCCACGAACACCGGGGAGCTGTTTTTT	CASSLQWAGPTNTGELFF
TRBV6-1	TRBD2	TRBJ2-7	TGTGCCAGCAGTGAAGCGGGGGGGATGTCCTACGAGCAGTACTTC	CASSEAGGMSYEQYF
TRBV7-3	-	TRBJ2-1	TGTGCCAGCAGCTCAGGACTGTACAATGAGCAGTTCTTC	CASSSGLYNEQFF
TRBV19	TRBD1	TRBJ2-7	TGTGCCAGTAGTATTACAGGGGACACCTACGAGCAGTACTTC	CASSITGDTYEQYF